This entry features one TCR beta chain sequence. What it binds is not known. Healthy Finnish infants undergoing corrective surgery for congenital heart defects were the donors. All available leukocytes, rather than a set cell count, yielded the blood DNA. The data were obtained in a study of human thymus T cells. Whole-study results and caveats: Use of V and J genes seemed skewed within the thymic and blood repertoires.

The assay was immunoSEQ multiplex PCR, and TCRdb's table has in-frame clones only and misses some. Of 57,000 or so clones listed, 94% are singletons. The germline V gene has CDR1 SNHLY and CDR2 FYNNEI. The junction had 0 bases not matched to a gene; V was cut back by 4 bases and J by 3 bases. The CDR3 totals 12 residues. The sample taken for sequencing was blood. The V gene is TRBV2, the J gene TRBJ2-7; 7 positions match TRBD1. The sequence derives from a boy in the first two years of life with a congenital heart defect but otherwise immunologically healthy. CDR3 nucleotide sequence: TGTGCCAGCAGTGCAGGGGGCTACGAGCAGTACTTC. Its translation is CASSAGGYEQYF.